This passage covers 14 T cell receptor beta chains from one sample sequenced in a study of cytomegalovirus exposure and HLA in healthy donors. 60 Vbeta and 13 Jbeta primers were used in PCR. Assay: immunoSEQ multiplex PCR; the TCRdb copy retains only in-frame clones and omits some. The table has over 100,000 clones, roughly 60% seen once. The sequenced sample was PBMCs. The receptor source for this set is a human donor in good health.

The rearrangement joins TRBV25-1 to TRBJ2-1; TRBD1 matches 11 bases. The germline V gene encodes CDR1 MGHDK and CDR2 SYGVNS. CDR3 length: 14 residues. The junction had 6 bases not matched to a gene; V was cut back by 11 bases and J by 3 bases. The CDR3 spells CAAGGTGGYNEQFF. CDR3 nucleotides: TGTGCCGCAGGGGGGACAGGGGGCTACAATGAGCAGTTCTTC.

V gene TRBV2 combines with J gene TRBJ2-1; TRBD2 aligns across 8 bases. Per the germline V gene, CDR1 is SNHLY and CDR2 is FYNNEI. Trimming removed 4 bases from V and 2 bases from J; junction bases left unmatched: 7. This CDR3 is 16 amino acids long. The DNA for the CDR3 is TGTGCCAGCAGTGTCGGTAGCGGGAACCCCTACAATGAGCAGTTCTTC. It codes for CASSVGSGNPYNEQFF.

The CDR3 loop is CASSYYGMERGYTF. The CDR3 DNA sequence: TGTGCCAGCAGTTACTACGGGATGGAGAGGGGCTACACCTTC. The chain uses TRBV6-5 and TRBJ1-2; D not resolved. The V end was cut by 1 base, the J end by 8 bases, with 14 bases between. Per germline, CDR1 MNHEY and CDR2 SVGAGI. The length of the CDR3 is 14 residues.

V and J are TRBV29-1 and TRBJ2-4, with TRBD2 matching 12 bases. Germline lookup yields CDR1 SQVTM and CDR2 ANQGSEA. With V trimmed by 6 bases and J by 9 bases, 12 bases remained unmatched. The CDR3 is 15 residues long. DNA of the CDR3: TGCAGCGTCAGGTCCGGCTCTAGCGGGAGGGGCATTCAGTACTTC. As protein: CSVRSGSSGRGIQYF.

The gene calls are TRBV7-8 and TRBJ2-7, with D possibly matching TRBD2 (5 bases). The CDR3 totals 13 residues. V lost 5 bases to trimming and J lost 4 bases, with 12 bases between them. CDR1 is SGHVS and CDR2 is FQNEAQ in the germline V gene. The CDR3 protein is CASSHTRGYEQYF. The CDR3 coding sequence is TGTGCCAGCAGCCATACCCGCGGGTACGAGCAGTACTTC.

The rearrangement uses TRBV2 and TRBJ1-3, with a tentative D call TRBD1 (5 bases). Germline V gene lookup returns CDR1 SNHLY and CDR2 FYNNEI. This CDR3 contains 14 residues. The V gene lost 7 bases and the J gene lost 0 bases, with 10 bases spanning the gap. DNA for the CDR3: TGTGCCAGCACCTCGACAGCCTCTGGAAACACCATATATTTT. Amino acids: CASTSTASGNTIYF.

This clone was seen a few times. The chain combines TRBV5-8 with TRBJ2-3; the match to TRBD2 covers 8 bases. The CDR3 is 15 residues long. Trimming took 7 bases from V and 1 from J; bases not matched to a gene: 8. Germline lookup yields CDR1 SGHTS and CDR2 YDEGEE. The CDR3: CASPKAGEGTDTQYF. The CDR3 DNA is TGTGCCAGCCCTAAAGCGGGAGAGGGCACAGATACGCAGTATTTT.

The sample holds a few counts of this clone. The chain carries TRBV7-9 and TRBJ2-1; D gene unclear. V lost 4 bases to trimming and J lost 6 bases, with 16 bases between them. Germline V gene sequence: CDR1 SEHNR, CDR2 FQNEAQ (reference sequence). This CDR3 has 15 amino acids. The CDR3 protein is CASSSARKAGNEQFF. The CDR3 bases are TGTGCCAGCAGCTCGGCCCGAAAAGCAGGCAATGAGCAGTTCTTC.

This chain uses TRBV6-1 with TRBJ1-4; 7 nucleotides agree with TRBD1. After removal of 7 bases from V and 4 bases from J, the junction contained 3 bases not matched to a gene. CDR1 MNHNS and CDR2 SASEGT come from the germline V gene. CDR3 length: 13 residues. The CDR3 DNA is TGTGCCAGCACGGGACAGAATAATGAAAAACTGTTTTTT. Residues: CASTGQNNEKLFF.

The gene calls are TRBV28 and TRBJ1-5; D unresolved. The CDR3 spans 16 residues. From germline, CDR1 is MDHEN and CDR2 SYDVKM. Trimming shortened V by 3 bases and J by 0 bases, and 12 bases separated the two germline ends. The CDR3 loop is CASSLAGSYSNQPQHF. The CDR3 DNA reads TGTGCCAGCAGTTTGGCGGGGAGTTATAGCAATCAGCCCCAGCATTTT.

The rearrangement uses TRBV29-1 and TRBJ2-5, with 10 nucleotides matching TRBD1. Gene TRBJ2-7 matches the end of the DNA better, so the J call may be wrong. The CDR3 contains 16 residues. The germline CDR1 and CDR2 sequences are SQVTM and ANQGSEA. This CDR3 reads CSVEDVSGTGAYEQYF. In nucleotides, the CDR3 is TGCAGCGTTGAAGACGTGTCCGGGACAGGGGCCTACGAGCAGTACTTC.

The V call is TRBV28, the J call TRBJ2-1; TRBD2 is a possible D gene (5 bases). CDR3 length equals 13 residues. Germline loops: CDR1 MDHEN, CDR2 SYDVKM. V lost 7 bases, J lost 8 bases, and 15 bases lay in between. CDR3 nucleotide sequence: TGTGCCAGCACCCTTCAATCCGGGGATGAGCAGTTCTTC. Its protein product is CASTLQSGDEQFF.

V usage is TRBV6-5 and J usage is TRBJ2-2; D is ambiguous. This CDR3 spans 15 amino acids. Germline V gives CDR1 MNHEY, CDR2 SVGAGI. The V gene lost 2 bases and the J gene lost 3 bases, with 10 bases spanning the gap. CDR3 loop: CASSYSVRDTGELFF. DNA of the CDR3: TGTGCCAGCAGTTACAGCGTCAGAGACACCGGGGAGCTGTTTTTT.

The rearrangement joins TRBV7-8 to TRBJ2-5, with a possible D match to TRBD1 (6 bases). The J call may be incorrect, as the DNA end agrees better with TRBJ2-7. Per germline, CDR1 SGHVS and CDR2 FQNEAQ. The CDR3 covers 18 residues. Here the CDR3 reads CASSLGIQGSDFSYEQYF. In DNA, the CDR3 is TGTGCCAGCAGCTTAGGAATACAGGGATCCGACTTCTCCTACGAGCAGTACTTC.